This TCR beta chain was captured in a study of OX40 agonist ivuxolimab in advanced cancers. Across the whole study: At 0.01 to 10 mg/kg, ivuxolimab was administered intravenously to patients every 2 weeks. A mean age of approximately 58 years, range roughly 20 to 85, was recorded, and approximately 80% were male.

With respect to this clone: At one end, the junction sequence differs from germline, possibly due to a read error.

The length of the CDR3 is 15 residues. CDR1 and CDR2 (germline): SGHKS, YYEKEE (reference sequence). Clones were sequenced by immunoSEQ multiplex PCR, and TCRdb holds only the in-frame ones, with some missing. The top ten clones hold approximately 4% of a sample with 60,000 to 85,000 clones, around 86% of them seen once. Sequencing used CD4+ or CD8+ T cells sorted from blood, obtained in a trial of the OX40 agonist ivuxolimab. The receptor was derived from an adult with an advanced solid tumor such as melanoma, head and neck, liver or kidney cancer. The chain couples TRBV5-5 to TRBJ1-5; no reliable D call. The CDR3 loop reads CVSSLVVVSNQPQHF. DNA of the CDR3: TGTGTCAGCAGCTTGGTCGTAGTTTCTAATCAGCCCCAGCATTTT. The full variable domain, rest sourced from reference TRBV5-5 and TRBJ1-5, is DAGVTQSPTHLIKTRGQQVTLRCSPISGHKSVSWYQQVLGQGPQFIFQYYEKEERGRGNFPDRFSARQFPNYSSELNVNALLLGDSALYLCVSSLVVVSNQPQHFGDGTRLSIL.